Reported below is one T cell receptor beta chain. CDR1 is KGHSH and CDR2 is LQKENI in the germline V gene. The CDR3 is 17 amino acids. Trimming cost V 0 bases and J 4 bases; bases outside gene matches: 12. Some clones are missing from TCRdb's copy, which holds only in-frame ones; the method was immunoSEQ multiplex PCR. The sample records 2 million to 2.5 million clones, more than 80% being singletons. The source of the sample is a study of shared clonotypes between healthy human individuals. The sequencing sample was made of naive CD4+ T cells from PBMCs. This sample's subset: CD45RA+ positively selected. The origin of this receptor is a man aged 18-30 years in good health. Some clones in this sample may be carry-over from other donors' samples. V gene TRBV18 combines with J gene TRBJ2-7, with 7 bases identical to TRBD1. CDR3 DNA: TGTGCCAGCTCACCACCAGGGGCTAAAGGGGGCAAGTACGAGCAGTACTTC. Its protein is CASSPPGAKGGKYEQYF. Complete variable domain (other parts from reference TRBV18 and TRBJ2-7): NAGVMQNPRHLVRRRGQEARLRCSPMKGHSHVYWYRQLPEEGLKFMVYLQKENIIDESGMPKERFSAEFPKEGPSILRIQQVVRGDSAAYFCASSPPGAKGGKYEQYFGPGTRLTVT.